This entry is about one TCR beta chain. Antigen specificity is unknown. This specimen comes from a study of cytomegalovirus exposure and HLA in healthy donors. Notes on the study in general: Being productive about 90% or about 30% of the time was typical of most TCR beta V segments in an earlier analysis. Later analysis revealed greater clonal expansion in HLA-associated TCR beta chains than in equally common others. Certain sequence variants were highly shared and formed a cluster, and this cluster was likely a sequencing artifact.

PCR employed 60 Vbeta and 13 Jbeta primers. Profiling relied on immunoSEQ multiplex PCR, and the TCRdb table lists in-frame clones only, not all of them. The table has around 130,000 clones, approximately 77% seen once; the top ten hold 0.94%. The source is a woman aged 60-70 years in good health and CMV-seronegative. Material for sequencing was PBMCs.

The CDR3 loop is CASSYKGGTYEQYF. The CDR3 coding sequence is TGTGCCAGCAGTTACAAAGGCGGAACCTACGAGCAGTACTTC. V gene TRBV6-5 combines with J gene TRBJ2-7, with D unclear. Germline loops: CDR1 MNHEY, CDR2 SVGAGI. The V and J ends lost 2 bases and 2 bases respectively, with 10 bases between them. CDR3 length: 14 amino acids.